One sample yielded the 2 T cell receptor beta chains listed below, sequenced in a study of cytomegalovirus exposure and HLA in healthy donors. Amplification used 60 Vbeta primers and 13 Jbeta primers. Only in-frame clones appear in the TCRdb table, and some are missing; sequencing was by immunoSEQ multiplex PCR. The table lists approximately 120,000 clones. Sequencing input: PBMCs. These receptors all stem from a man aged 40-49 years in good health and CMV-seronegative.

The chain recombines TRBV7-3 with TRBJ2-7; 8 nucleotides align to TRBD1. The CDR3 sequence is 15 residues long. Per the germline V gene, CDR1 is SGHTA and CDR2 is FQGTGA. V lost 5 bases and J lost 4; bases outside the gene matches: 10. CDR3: CASSPSRGLEYEQYF. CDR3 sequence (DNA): TGTGCCAGCAGCCCAAGCAGGGGGCTGGAATACGAGCAGTACTTC.

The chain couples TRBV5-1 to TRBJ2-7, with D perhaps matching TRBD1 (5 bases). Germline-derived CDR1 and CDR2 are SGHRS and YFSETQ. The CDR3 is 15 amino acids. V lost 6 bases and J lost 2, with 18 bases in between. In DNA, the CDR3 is TGCGCCAGCACGCCCTTCTCGGACAAAACCTACGAGCAGTACTTC. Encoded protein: CASTPFSDKTYEQYF.